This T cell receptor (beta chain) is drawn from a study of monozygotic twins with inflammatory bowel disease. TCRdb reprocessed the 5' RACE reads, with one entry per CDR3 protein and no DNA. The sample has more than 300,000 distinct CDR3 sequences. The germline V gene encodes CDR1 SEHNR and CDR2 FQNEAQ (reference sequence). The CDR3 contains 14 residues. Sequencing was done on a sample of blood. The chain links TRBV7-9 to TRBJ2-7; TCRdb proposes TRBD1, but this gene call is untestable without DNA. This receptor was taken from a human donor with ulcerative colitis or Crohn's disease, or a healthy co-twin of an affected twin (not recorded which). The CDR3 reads CASSRMDGTPNQYF.